These 5 T cell receptor beta chains share one sample of origin, sequenced in a study of cytomegalovirus exposure and HLA in healthy donors. Primers for the PCR totalled 60 Vbeta and 13 Jbeta. Some clones are missing from TCRdb's copy, which holds only in-frame ones; the method was immunoSEQ multiplex PCR. The repertoire consists of around 150,000 clones, with approximately 77% occurring once and the leading ten covering 1.3% to 1.5%. The sample was PBMCs. Source of these receptors: a woman aged 40 to 55 in good health and CMV-seronegative.

This chain joins TRBV5-3 and TRBJ2-7; TRBD2 is a possible D gene (6 bases). TRBV5-3 is known as an ORF, though its function is uncertain. CDR3 length: 16 amino acids. V lost 0 bases and J lost 5, with 18 bases in between. CDR3 bases: TGTGCCAGAAGCTTGGGGTCGGGCGCGGGGCTCCACGAGCAGTACTTC. Its protein is CARSLGSGAGLHEQYF.

This clone was counted between two and nine times. The DNA of the CDR3 is TGTGCCAGCAACCCGGGACAGACCCAAGAGACCCAGTACTTC. Protein: CASNPGQTQETQYF. The chain is built from TRBV28 and TRBJ2-5; TRBD1 aligns across 7 bases. CDR3 length: 14 residues. Germline V gene data show CDR1 as MDHEN and CDR2 as SYDVKM. Germline trimming cut 7 bases from V and 1 base from J; bases unmatched to any gene: 6.

This chain joins TRBV6-5 and TRBJ1-3; a weak D match, TRBD1 (6 bases). With 9 bases removed from V and 5 bases from J, the gap between germline ends came to 14 bases. The CDR3 has 13 residues. Germline CDR1 MNHEY, CDR2 SVGAGI. CDR3 sequence reads: CASRDRHRNTIYF. CDR3 DNA: TGTGCCAGTAGAGACAGGCACCGAAACACCATATATTTT.

The V gene is TRBV27, the J gene TRBJ1-2; 12 bases agree with TRBD1. Trimming at V came to 4 bases and at J to 8 bases, leaving 8 bases not matched to a gene. This CDR3 has 15 amino acids. Germline V gene lookup returns CDR1 MNHEY and CDR2 SMNVEV (reference sequence). In nucleotides, the CDR3 is TGTGCCAGCAGTTCTCCGGGACAGGGGGCAGGCGGCTACACCTTC. The encoded protein is CASSSPGQGAGGYTF.

This clone appeared once. This chain uses TRBV2 with TRBJ2-5, with TRBD2 matching over 11 bases. With V trimmed by 8 bases and J by 4 bases, 18 bases remained unmatched. Germline CDR1 reads SNHLY; CDR2 reads FYNNEI. The CDR3 contains 18 residues. The CDR3, as DNA: TGTGCCAGCGAAACGGCCTTAACTAGCGGGGGCCCTCCAGAGACCCAGTACTTC. As protein: CASETALTSGGPPETQYF.